This T cell receptor beta chain is drawn from a study of T-cell reconstitution after alpha-beta-depleted transplantation in children. Overall study results and limits: Reported findings indicate that, about two months after transplant, alpha-beta T cells came from several hundred expanded clones, which were derived from non-depleted graft cells. Surviving recipient T cells and thymic progenitors accounted for the high day-60 TCRbeta diversity observed in some patients. At one year after transplant, newly produced T cells mostly accounted for T-cell counts and diversity.

Unique molecular identifiers featured in how the TCRbeta library was prepared. TCRdb re-analysed the PCR reads in MiXCR, keeping a single row per CDR3 protein. Here the sample spans about 200,000 distinct CDR3 sequences, about a sixth being singletons. This clonotype was seen more than once but under ten times. What it binds is unknown. The receptor was isolated from a male patient between 2 and 10 years old who had a stem cell transplant for acute lymphoblastic leukemia, so the T cells may come from the graft donor. The sequencing used PBMCs, mostly from graft donor cells, collected 360 days after TCRalphabeta/CD19-depleted stem cell transplant.

The CDR3 region has the DNA TGTGCCAGCTCACCCGACAGGGGGGACAATGAGCAGTTCTTC. Protein product: CASSPDRGDNEQFF. The chain links TRBV18 to TRBJ2-1, with 9 positions matching TRBD1. The V gene's germline CDR1 is KGHSH and CDR2 LQKENI. The CDR3 spans 14 residues. With 3 bases clipped from V and 5 bases from J, the junction kept 2 bases outside the gene matches.